What follows describes a single T cell receptor (beta chain). This sample was taken from a study of blood T cell repertoires in COVID-19. Methods used by the authors: Cell counts per sample came from amplifying reference gene primers. The method was immunoSEQ multiplex PCR; TCRdb's version includes in-frame clones alone and lacks a portion of them. The V and J calls and clone size were taken over from that table, and D and trimming were inferred from the DNA. The top ten hold around 6.6% of the sample, which has more than 90,000 clones, 60% to 85% seen once. Trimming cost V 0 bases and J 0 bases, with 7 bases left between them. CDR1 and CDR2 (germline): LGHDT, YNNKEL (reference sequence). This CDR3 comprises 15 residues.

V gene TRBV3-1 (or the pseudogene TRBV3-2) combines with J gene TRBJ2-3; D is ambiguous. The sequencing input was peripheral blood. The sequence came from a man aged 65 to 85 with acute or convalescent COVID-19. The CDR3 loop reads CASSQDPRSTDTQYF. As DNA, the CDR3 is TGTGCCAGCAGCCAAGATCCCAGAAGCACAGATACGCAGTATTTT.